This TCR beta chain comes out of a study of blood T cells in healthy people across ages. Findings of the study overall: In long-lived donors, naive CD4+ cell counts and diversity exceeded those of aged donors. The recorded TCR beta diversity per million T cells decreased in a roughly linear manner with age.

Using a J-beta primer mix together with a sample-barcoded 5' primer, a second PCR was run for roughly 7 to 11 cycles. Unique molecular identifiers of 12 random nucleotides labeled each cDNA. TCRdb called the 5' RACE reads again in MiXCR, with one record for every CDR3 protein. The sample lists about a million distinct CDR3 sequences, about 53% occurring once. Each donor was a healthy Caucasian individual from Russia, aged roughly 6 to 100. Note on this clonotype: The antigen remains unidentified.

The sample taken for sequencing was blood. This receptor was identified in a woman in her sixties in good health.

CDR3 DNA: TGTGCCAGCAGTACCAGGACTAGCGGGAGTGGGTGGACCCAGTACTTC. Translation gives CASSTRTSGSGWTQYF. The J gene is TRBJ2-7, the V gene TRBV27; 13 nucleotides line up with TRBD2. Matching the DNA end better, TRBJ2-5 makes the J call doubtful. The CDR3 contains 16 residues. The germline V gene encodes CDR1 MNHEY and CDR2 SMNVEV (reference sequence).